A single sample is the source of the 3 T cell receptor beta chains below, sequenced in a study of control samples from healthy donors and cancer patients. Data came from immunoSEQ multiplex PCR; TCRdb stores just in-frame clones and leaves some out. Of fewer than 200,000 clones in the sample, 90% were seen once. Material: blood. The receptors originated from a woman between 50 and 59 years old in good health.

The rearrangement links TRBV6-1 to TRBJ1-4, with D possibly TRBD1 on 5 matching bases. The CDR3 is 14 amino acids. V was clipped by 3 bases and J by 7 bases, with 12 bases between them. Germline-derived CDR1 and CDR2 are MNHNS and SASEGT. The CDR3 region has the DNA TGTGCCAGCAGTGAGGGGGGAGGCGGTGAAAAACTGTTTTTT. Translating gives CASSEGGGGEKLFF.

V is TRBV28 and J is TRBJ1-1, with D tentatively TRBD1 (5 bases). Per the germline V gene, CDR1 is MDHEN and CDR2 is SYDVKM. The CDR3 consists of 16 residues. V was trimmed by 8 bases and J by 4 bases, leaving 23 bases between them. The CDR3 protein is CASERGRGVIGTEAFF. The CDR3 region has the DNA TGTGCCAGCGAGCGGGGCCGGGGTGTGATTGGCACTGAAGCTTTCTTT.

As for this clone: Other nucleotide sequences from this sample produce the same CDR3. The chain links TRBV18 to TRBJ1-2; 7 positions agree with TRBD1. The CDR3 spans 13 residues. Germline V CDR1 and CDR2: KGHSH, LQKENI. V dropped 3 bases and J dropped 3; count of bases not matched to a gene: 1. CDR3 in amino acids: CASSPGQDYGYTF. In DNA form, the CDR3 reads TGTGCCAGCTCACCCGGACAGGACTATGGCTACACCTTC.